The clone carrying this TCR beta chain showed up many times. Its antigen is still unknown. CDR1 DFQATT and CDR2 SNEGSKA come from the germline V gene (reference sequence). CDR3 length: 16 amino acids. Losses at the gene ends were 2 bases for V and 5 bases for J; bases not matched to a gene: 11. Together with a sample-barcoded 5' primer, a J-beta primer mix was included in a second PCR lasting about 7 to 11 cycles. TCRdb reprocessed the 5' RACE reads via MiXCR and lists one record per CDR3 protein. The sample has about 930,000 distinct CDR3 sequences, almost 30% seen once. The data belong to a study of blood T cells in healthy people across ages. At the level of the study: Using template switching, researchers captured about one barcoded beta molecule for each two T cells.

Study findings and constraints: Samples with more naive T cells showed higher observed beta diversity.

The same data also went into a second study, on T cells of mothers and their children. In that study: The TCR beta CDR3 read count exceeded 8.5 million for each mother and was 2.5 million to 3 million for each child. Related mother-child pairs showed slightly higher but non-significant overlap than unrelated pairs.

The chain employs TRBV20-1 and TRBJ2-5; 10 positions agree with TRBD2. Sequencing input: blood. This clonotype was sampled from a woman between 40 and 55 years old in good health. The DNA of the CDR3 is TGCAGTGCTAGACCCTCGGGACTAGCGTTCTCCGAGACCCAGTACTTC. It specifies CSARPSGLAFSETQYF.